The clone carrying this TCR beta chain has only one observation. Germline values: CDR1 LGHDT, CDR2 YNNKEL (reference sequence). The CDR3 length is 18 residues. V was clipped by 0 bases and J by 1 base, with 13 bases between them. This entry comes from a study of blood T cell repertoires in COVID-19. Original handling: Estimates of nucleated cell counts were drawn from the amplification of reference gene primers. Produced via immunoSEQ multiplex PCR; TCRdb's table is partial and in-frame only. V, J and clone size were drawn from that table, and D and trimming were deduced from the DNA. The sample contains tens of thousands of clones, 80% to 90% of which appear only once.

The sequenced sample consisted of peripheral blood. The chain employs TRBV3-1 (or the pseudogene TRBV3-2) and TRBJ2-6, with D possibly TRBD1 on 6 matching bases. This clonotype originated in a human donor in a cohort sampled during active COVID-19. CDR3 sequence (DNA): TGTGCCAGCAGCCAAGATCAGGGGCGCAGGTCTGGGGCCAACGTCCTGACTTTC. This gives the protein CASSQDQGRRSGANVLTF.